This T cell receptor beta chain was retrieved from a study of T cell responses to AZD1222 COVID-19 vaccine. General study points: Repertoires were sampled only after the peak T cell response.

Researchers grouped second doses given at about 4 or about 12 weeks into one pool. Sequencing used immunoSEQ multiplex PCR; TCRdb keeps in-frame clones, though not all of them. The sample lists about 61,000 clones; over 75% were seen once. Germline loops: CDR1 MDHEN, CDR2 SYDVKM. V was trimmed by 1 base and J by 7 bases, leaving 7 bases between them. The CDR3 runs to 12 residues. A word on this clone: The antigen is not known.

The source was peripheral blood, collected 28 days after the second AZD1222 dose. The chain is built from TRBV28 and TRBJ1-1; D unresolved. This sequence was found in an adult who received the AZD1222 COVID-19 vaccine. For the CDR3, the DNA is TGTGCCAGCAGTTTATTCGGGCGTGAAGCTTTCTTT. Translating gives CASSLFGREAFF.